This T cell receptor beta chain emerged from a study of tumor-infiltrating lymphocytes in glioblastoma multiforme. Study observations and caveats: TCR plus mutation findings rest on a single glioblastoma patient.

As regards this clonotype: What it binds is not known. An end of the junction differs from the germline gene, which may be a read error.

TCR beta libraries were built from RNA through three nested multiplex PCR rounds using modified ARM-PCR. A C-beta primer primed TCRB cDNA from 0.5 ug RNA. Using its own MiXCR run on the multiplex PCR reads, TCRdb lists one record per CDR3 protein. The data contain 15,000 to 20,000 distinct CDR3 sequences, 65% to 75% of them singletons. The CDR3 covers 15 residues. CDR1 and CDR2 from the germline V gene are DFQATT and SNEGSKA (reference sequence). Sample: peripheral blood. The V and J genes are TRBV20-1 and TRBJ1-1; tentatively, D is TRBD1 (6 bases). The clonotype was recovered from a male donor with glioblastoma. The CDR3 protein is CSARLGARPNTEAFF. The DNA for the CDR3 is TGCAGTGCTCGGCTGGGGGCCCGCCCTAACACTGAAGCTTTTTTT.